These 24 T cell receptor beta chains came from one sample sequenced in a study of CD8 T cells in ankylosing spondylitis. TCRdb called the 5' RACE reads again in MiXCR, with one record for every CDR3 protein. The sample consists of about 240,000 distinct CDR3 sequences, 8% to 9.5% of them appearing once. Sample: blood, either unsorted or a sorted T cell fraction (not recorded which). All receptors derive from a male donor with ankylosing spondylitis or in good health (not recorded which).

The chain carries TRBV7-9 and TRBJ1-1; TRBD1 aligns across 9 bases. Germline lookup yields CDR1 SEHNR and CDR2 FQNEAQ (reference sequence). CDR3 length: 16 residues. The J segment lost 2 bases and the V segment lost 2 bases, leaving 6 bases of the junction unmatched. The CDR3 is CASSLIGGQGNTEAFF. DNA of the CDR3: TGTGCCAGCAGCTTAATCGGGGGACAGGGCAACACTGAAGCTTTCTTT.

This clonotype was observed at least ten times. The V gene is TRBV11-1, the J gene TRBJ2-2; 8 bases fit TRBD2. Germline loops: CDR1 SGHAT, CDR2 FQDESV (reference sequence). The V and J ends lost 4 bases and 3 bases, in that order; junction bases with no gene match: 7. This CDR3 spans 16 amino acids. The chain's CDR3 is CASSSLAGKDTGELFF. The CDR3 DNA reads TGTGCCAGCAGCTCCTTAGCGGGGAAAGACACCGGGGAGCTGTTTTTT.

This clonotype was picked up many times. The chain joins TRBV18 to TRBJ1-1; D is possibly TRBD1 (6 bases). The CDR3 is 13 residues long. Germline CDR1 and CDR2: KGHSH and LQKENI. With 4 bases removed from V and 7 bases from J, the gap between germline ends came to 13 bases. This CDR3 is CASSLGGRGEAFF. CDR3 nucleotide sequence: TGTGCCAGCTCACTTGGGGGGCGCGGTGAAGCTTTCTTT.

V and J are TRBV6-1 and TRBJ1-5, with TRBD1 as a possible D gene (5 bases). Germline lookup yields CDR1 MNHNS and CDR2 SASEGT. The V end lost 6 bases, the J end lost 0 bases, and 12 bases lay between the germline ends. The CDR3 sequence is 15 residues long. CDR3 bases: TGTGCCAGCAGCCGACAGCCATATAGCAATCAGCCCCAGCATTTT. Translation: CASSRQPYSNQPQHF.

This sequence joins TRBV23-1 and TRBJ1-5; maybe TRBD1 (5 bases). TRBV23-1 is classed as an ORF, of uncertain function. V lost 2 bases, J lost 2 bases, and 10 bases lay in between. This CDR3 contains 15 residues. The CDR3 sequence is CASSQPGGGNQPQHF. CDR3 bases: TGCGCCAGCAGTCAACCTGGGGGGGGCAATCAGCCCCAGCATTTT.

This sequence joins TRBV20-1 and TRBJ2-7, with a tentative D call TRBD2 (5 bases). This CDR3 comprises 15 residues. The V gene lost 0 bases and the J gene lost 7 bases, with 19 bases spanning the gap. Germline V gene sequence: CDR1 DFQATT, CDR2 SNEGSKA (reference sequence). This chain's CDR3 is CSARDQRTRRWEQYF. In nucleotides, the CDR3 is TGCAGTGCTAGAGATCAGCGGACGCGGCGGTGGGAGCAGTACTTC.

The table lists this clonotype with many counts. The chain couples TRBV12-3 or TRBV12-4 to TRBJ1-1; possible D gene TRBD1, 5 bases. The CDR3 sequence is 12 residues long. V shed 6 bases and J shed 6 bases, with 11 bases lying between them. The CDR3 reads CASSPAGPEAFF. The CDR3 bases are TGTGCCAGCAGCCCCGCGGGACCTGAAGCTTTCTTT.

Concerning this clonotype: With a much larger clone just one base away, this may be a read error. V is TRBV7-6 and J is TRBJ2-5; D perhaps matches TRBD2 (6 bases). V lost 5 bases and J lost 2, with 15 bases in between. The CDR3 spans 15 residues. Germline V CDR1 and CDR2: SGHVS, FNYEAQ. The CDR3 spells CASSAGPGLQETQYF. CDR3 nucleotides: TGTGCCAGCAGCGCGGGGCCAGGGCTTCAAGAGACCCAGTACTTC.

This clonotype was counted many times. The chain employs TRBV11-2 and TRBJ1-1; D possibly corresponds to TRBD1 (5 bases). The CDR3 totals 16 residues. The V gene lost 5 bases and the J gene lost 5 bases, with 21 bases spanning the gap. Germline CDR1 is SGHAT and CDR2 is FQNNGV. The CDR3 nucleotides are TGTGCCAGCAGCCGTTTTTGGGGGGGGGATCAAACTGAAGCTTTCTTT. Amino acids: CASSRFWGGDQTEAFF.

This clonotype was recorded at least ten times. The chain uses TRBV12-3 or TRBV12-4 and TRBJ2-3, with D perhaps TRBD1 or TRBD2 (5 bases each). The CDR3 covers 17 residues. Deletions cut 5 bases from V and 1 base from J, with 19 bases between. For the CDR3, the DNA is TGTGCCAGCAGTGCCGCGCTATATGGGGGACGCACAGATACGCAGTATTTT. Its protein product is CASSAALYGGRTDTQYF.

This clonotype was picked up many times. This chain joins TRBV6-1 and TRBJ2-7; D might be TRBD1 or TRBD2, each matching 6 bases. This CDR3 comprises 14 residues. Trimming took 8 bases from V and 0 from J, leaving 14 bases between them. Germline CDR1 reads MNHNS; CDR2 reads SASEGT. CDR3 sequence reads: CASGGPGLSYEQYF. The CDR3 region has the DNA TGTGCCAGCGGGGGGCCGGGCCTCTCCTACGAGCAGTACTTC.

Many counts were recorded for this clonotype. This chain uses TRBV4-1 with TRBJ2-2; TRBD1 might be the D (6 bases). The CDR3 totals 14 residues. Trimming pared 3 bases from V and 5 bases from J, leaving 10 bases between. From germline, CDR1 is MGHRA and CDR2 YSYEKL. The CDR3 loop reads CASSQDTGTGELFF. CDR3 DNA: TGCGCCAGCAGCCAGGATACAGGGACCGGGGAGCTGTTTTTT.

This clonotype was counted many times. The chain links TRBV10-3 to TRBJ2-3; TRBD1 matches at 7 bases. The CDR3 loop spans 16 amino acids. With V trimmed by 3 bases and J by 2 bases, 8 bases remained unmatched. CDR1 and CDR2 (germline): ENHRY, SYGVKD. For the CDR3, the DNA is TGTGCCATCAGTGAAGGAGTGACAGGGATCACAGATACGCAGTATTTT. Translating gives CAISEGVTGITDTQYF.

This clonotype was detected a few times. The chain recombines TRBV7-9 with TRBJ2-1, with 8 nucleotides matching TRBD2. The V gene end was trimmed by 1 base and the J gene end by 15 bases; junction bases not matched to a gene: 20. Germline CDR1 and CDR2: SEHNR and FQNEAQ (reference sequence). The CDR3 is 17 residues long. CDR3 nucleotides: TGTGCCAGCAGCTTAGGACCCTTTGGCGGGAGGCCTTCTCGCCGGTTCTTC. Amino acids: CASSLGPFGGRPSRRFF.

This clonotype was detected a few times. The chain recombines TRBV4-3 with TRBJ1-1; D is unresolved. CDR1 and CDR2 (germline): LGHNA, YSLEER. The CDR3 is 14 residues long. The ends were cut back, 0 bases at V and 5 bases at J, with 10 bases in the middle. The CDR3 nucleotides are TGCGCCAGCAGCCAAGAAAAAGTCGAGACTGAAGCTTTCTTT. Residues: CASSQEKVETEAFF.

The chain joins TRBV7-9 to TRBJ2-7, with 8 positions matching TRBD1. Per the germline V gene, CDR1 is SEHNR and CDR2 is FQNEAQ (reference sequence). V lost 5 bases, J lost 2 bases, and 8 bases stayed unmatched. The CDR3 extends over 15 amino acids. CDR3 region: CASSPRTGSTYEQYF. The CDR3 region has the DNA TGTGCCAGCAGCCCAAGGACAGGGTCAACCTACGAGCAGTACTTC.

Points on this clonotype: Since a much larger clone is just one base distant, this may be a read error. The chain couples TRBV5-6 to TRBJ1-5, with D perhaps matching TRBD1 (5 bases). Trimming shortened V by 9 bases and J by 4 bases, and 17 bases separated the two germline ends. This CDR3 has 14 amino acids. Germline V gene data show CDR1 as SGHDT and CDR2 as YYEEEE. CDR3 region: CAIAVQGSNQPQHF. CDR3 nucleotides: TGTGCCATCGCGGTTCAGGGATCAAATCAGCCCCAGCATTTT. Using reference TRBV5-6 and TRBJ1-5 for the parts outside the CDR3, the full variable domain is DAGVTQSPTHLIKTRGQQVTLRCSPKSGHDTVSWYQQALGQGPQFIFQYYEEEERQRGNFPDRFSGHQFPNYSSELNVNALLLGDSALYLCAIAVQGSNQPQHFGDGTRLSIL.

This clonotype has ten or more counts. The chain joins TRBV6-5 to TRBJ1-5, with D hard to call. Trimming removed 2 bases from V and 0 bases from J, with 11 bases in between. CDR1 MNHEY and CDR2 SVGAGI come from the germline V gene. The CDR3 is 16 amino acids. CDR3 loop: CASSYGSWNSNQPQHF. CDR3 nucleotide sequence: TGTGCCAGCAGTTACGGGTCGTGGAATAGCAATCAGCCCCAGCATTTT.

The table lists this clonotype with many counts. This chain links TRBV12-3 or TRBV12-4 with TRBJ2-5; no firm D call. CDR3 length: 15 amino acids. Between the trimmed V and J ends, which lost 1 base and 5 bases, there was a span of 14 bases. CDR3 in DNA: TGTGCCAGCAGTTTAGATCTCGGTCCCGGGGAGACCCAGTACTTC. Protein product: CASSLDLGPGETQYF.

This clonotype has more than one count but fewer than ten. The chain carries TRBV20-1 and TRBJ2-3; maybe TRBD2 (6 bases). Germline CDR1 is DFQATT and CDR2 is SNEGSKA (reference sequence). There are 13 residues in the CDR3. Trimming took off 6 bases at V and 1 base at J, with 11 bases between the two ends. CDR3 sequence reads: CSARKRGTDTQYF. CDR3 nucleotides: TGCAGTGCGAGGAAGCGGGGCACAGATACGCAGTATTTT.

This clonotype was seen many times. Here the CDR3 DNA reads TGTGCCAGCAGCTTACAGGACTCGGTAAAAAACGAGCAGTACTTC. It is translated as CASSLQDSVKNEQYF. The J gene is TRBJ2-7, the V gene TRBV5-8; D tentatively reads TRBD1 or TRBD2 (5 bases each). The germline CDR1 and CDR2 sequences are SGHTS and YDEGEE. The CDR3 is 15 residues long. Trimming shortened V by 2 bases and J by 5 bases, and 17 bases separated the two germline ends. Full variable domain (rest looked up from reference TRBV5-8 and TRBJ2-7): EAGVTQSPTHLIKTRGQQATLRCSPISGHTSVYWYQQALGLGLQFLLWYDEGEERNRGNFPPRFSGRQFPNYSSELNVNALELEDSALYLCASSLQDSVKNEQYFGPGTRLTVT.

The sample holds many counts of this clonotype. This chain joins TRBV29-1 and TRBJ2-5; possible D gene TRBD1, 7 bases. V was pared by 4 bases and J by 5 bases, with 14 bases between. Germline CDR1 SQVTM, CDR2 ANQGSEA. The CDR3 is made up of 13 amino acids. This CDR3 reads CSVVRQGGETQYF. In DNA form, the CDR3 reads TGCAGCGTTGTACGACAGGGAGGCGAGACCCAGTACTTC.

The CDR3 DNA reads as TGCAGCGTTGGTGGGGTGGGTGACTATGGCTACACCTTC. It specifies CSVGGVGDYGYTF. The chain joins TRBV29-1 to TRBJ1-2, with D uncertain. The CDR3 runs to 13 residues. Between the trimmed V and J ends, which lost 4 bases and 3 bases, there was a span of 12 bases. From germline, CDR1 is SQVTM and CDR2 ANQGSEA.

This clonotype showed up many times. The rearrangement links TRBV5-1 to TRBJ1-2, with D perhaps TRBD1 (5 bases). Trimming took off 2 bases at V and 1 base at J, with 12 bases between the two ends. The CDR3 has 15 amino acids. From germline, CDR1 is SGHRS and CDR2 YFSETQ. The CDR3 sequence is CASSFGDGLNYGYTF. The CDR3 DNA reads TGCGCCAGCAGCTTTGGGGACGGTCTTAACTATGGCTACACCTTC.